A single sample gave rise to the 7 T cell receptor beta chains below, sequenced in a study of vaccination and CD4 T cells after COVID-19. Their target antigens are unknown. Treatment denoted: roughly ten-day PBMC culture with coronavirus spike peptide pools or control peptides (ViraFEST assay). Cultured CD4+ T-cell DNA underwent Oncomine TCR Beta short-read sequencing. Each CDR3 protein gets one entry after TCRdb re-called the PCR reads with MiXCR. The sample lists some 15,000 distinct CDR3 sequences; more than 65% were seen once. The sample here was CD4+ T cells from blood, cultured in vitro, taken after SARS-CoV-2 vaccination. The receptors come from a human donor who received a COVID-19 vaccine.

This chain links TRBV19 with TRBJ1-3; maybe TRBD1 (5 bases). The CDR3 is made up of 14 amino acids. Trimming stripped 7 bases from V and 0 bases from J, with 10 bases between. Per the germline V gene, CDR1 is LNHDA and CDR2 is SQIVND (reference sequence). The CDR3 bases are TGTGCCAGTAACAGGCTGTACTCTGGAAACACCATATATTTT. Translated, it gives CASNRLYSGNTIYF.

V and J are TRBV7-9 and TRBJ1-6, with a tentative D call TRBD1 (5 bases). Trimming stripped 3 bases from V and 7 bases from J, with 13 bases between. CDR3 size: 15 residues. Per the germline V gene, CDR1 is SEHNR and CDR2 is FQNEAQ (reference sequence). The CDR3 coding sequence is TGTGCCAGCAGCTTTCGGGGGGAAGGGAATTCACCCCTCCACTTT. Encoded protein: CASSFRGEGNSPLHF.

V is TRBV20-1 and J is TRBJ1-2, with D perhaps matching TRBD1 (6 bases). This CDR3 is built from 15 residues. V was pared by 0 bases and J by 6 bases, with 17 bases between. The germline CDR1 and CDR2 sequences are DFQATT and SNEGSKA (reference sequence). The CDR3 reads CSARDREGGWNGYTF. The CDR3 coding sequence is TGCAGTGCTAGAGATCGTGAAGGGGGATGGAATGGCTACACCTTC.

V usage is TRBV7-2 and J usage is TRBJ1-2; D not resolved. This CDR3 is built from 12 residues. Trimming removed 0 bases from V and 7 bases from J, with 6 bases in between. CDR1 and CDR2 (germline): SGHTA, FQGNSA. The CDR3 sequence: CASSLAEGGYTF. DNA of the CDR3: TGTGCCAGCAGCTTAGCAGAAGGTGGCTACACCTTC.

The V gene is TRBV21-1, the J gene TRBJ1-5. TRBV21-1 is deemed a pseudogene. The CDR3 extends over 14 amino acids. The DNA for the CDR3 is TGTGCCAGCAGCAAAAATCACCTTAGTCAGCCCCAGCATTTT. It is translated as CASSKNHLSQPQHF.

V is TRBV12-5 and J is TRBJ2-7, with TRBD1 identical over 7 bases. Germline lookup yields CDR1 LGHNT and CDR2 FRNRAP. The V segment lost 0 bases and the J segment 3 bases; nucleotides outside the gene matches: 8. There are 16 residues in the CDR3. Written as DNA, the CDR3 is TGTGCTAGTGGTTTGGTCCTCAGGGGGTATCGCTACGAGCAGTACTTC. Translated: CASGLVLRGYRYEQYF.

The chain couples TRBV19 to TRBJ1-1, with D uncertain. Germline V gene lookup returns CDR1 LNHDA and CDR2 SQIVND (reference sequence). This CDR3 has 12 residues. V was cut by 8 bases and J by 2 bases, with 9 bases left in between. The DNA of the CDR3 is TGTGCCAGTGGCCATCTTAACACTGAAGCTTTCTTT. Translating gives CASGHLNTEAFF. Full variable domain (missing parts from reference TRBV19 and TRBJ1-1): DGGITQSPKYLFRKEGQNVTLSCEQNLNHDAMYWYRQDPGQGLRLIYYSQIVNDFQKGDIAEGYSVSREKKESFPLTVTSAQKNPTAFYLCASGHLNTEAFFGQGTRLTVV.